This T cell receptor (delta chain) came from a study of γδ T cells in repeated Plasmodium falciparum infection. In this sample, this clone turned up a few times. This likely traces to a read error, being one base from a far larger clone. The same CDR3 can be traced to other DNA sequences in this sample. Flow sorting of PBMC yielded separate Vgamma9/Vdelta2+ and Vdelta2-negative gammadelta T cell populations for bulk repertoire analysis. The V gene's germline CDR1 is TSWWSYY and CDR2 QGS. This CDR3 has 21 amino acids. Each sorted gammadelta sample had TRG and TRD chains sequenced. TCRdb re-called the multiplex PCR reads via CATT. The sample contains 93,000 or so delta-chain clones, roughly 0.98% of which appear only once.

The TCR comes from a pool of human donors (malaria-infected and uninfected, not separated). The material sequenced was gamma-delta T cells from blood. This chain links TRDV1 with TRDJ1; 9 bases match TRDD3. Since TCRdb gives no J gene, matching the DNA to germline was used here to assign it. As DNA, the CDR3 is TGCGCTCTTGGGGAAGGCCCTACAGCTCCCTACTGGGGGACCTACACCGATAAACTCATCTTT. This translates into CALGEGPTAPYWGTYTDKLIF.